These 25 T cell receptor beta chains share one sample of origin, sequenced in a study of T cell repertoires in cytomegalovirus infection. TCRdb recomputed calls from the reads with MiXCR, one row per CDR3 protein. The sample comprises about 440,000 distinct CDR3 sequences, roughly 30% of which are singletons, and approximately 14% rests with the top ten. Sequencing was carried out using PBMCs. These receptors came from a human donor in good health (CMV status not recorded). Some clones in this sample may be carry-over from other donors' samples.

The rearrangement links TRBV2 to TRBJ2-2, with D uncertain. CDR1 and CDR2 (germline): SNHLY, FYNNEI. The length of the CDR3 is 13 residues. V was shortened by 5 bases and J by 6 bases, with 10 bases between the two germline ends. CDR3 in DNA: TGTGCCAGCAGTCCAGGAAGGTCCGGGGAGCTGTTTTTT. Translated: CASSPGRSGELFF.

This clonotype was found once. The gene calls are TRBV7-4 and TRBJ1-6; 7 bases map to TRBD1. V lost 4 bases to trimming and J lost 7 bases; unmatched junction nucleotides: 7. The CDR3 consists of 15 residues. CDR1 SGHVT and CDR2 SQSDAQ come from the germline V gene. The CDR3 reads CASSSPGTANSPLHF. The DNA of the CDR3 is TGTGCCAGCAGCTCACCCGGGACAGCGAATTCACCCCTCCACTTT.

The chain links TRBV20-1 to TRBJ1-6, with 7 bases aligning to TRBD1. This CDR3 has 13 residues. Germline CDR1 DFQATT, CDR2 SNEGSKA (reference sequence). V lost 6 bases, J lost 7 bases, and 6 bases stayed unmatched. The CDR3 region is CSAADRDNSPLHF. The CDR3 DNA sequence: TGCAGTGCAGCCGACAGGGACAATTCACCCCTCCACTTT.

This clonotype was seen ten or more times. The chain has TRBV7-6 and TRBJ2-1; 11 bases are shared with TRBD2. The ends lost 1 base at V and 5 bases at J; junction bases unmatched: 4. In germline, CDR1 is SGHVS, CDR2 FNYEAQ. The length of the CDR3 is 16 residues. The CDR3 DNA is TGTGCCAGCAGCTTAGATCTAGCGGGGGGCGACAATGAGCAGTTCTTC. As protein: CASSLDLAGGDNEQFF. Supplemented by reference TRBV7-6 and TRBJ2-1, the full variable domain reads GAGVSQSPRYKVTKRGQDVALRCDPISGHVSLYWYRQALGQGPEFLTYFNYEAQQDKSGLPNDRFSAERPEGSISTLTIQRTEQRDSAMYRCASSLDLAGGDNEQFFGPGTRLTVL.

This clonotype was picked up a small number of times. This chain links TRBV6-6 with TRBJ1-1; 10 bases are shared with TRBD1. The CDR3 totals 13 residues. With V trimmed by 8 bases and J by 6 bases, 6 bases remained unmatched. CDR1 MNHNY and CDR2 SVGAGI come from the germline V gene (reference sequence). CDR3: CASSYGTGAEAFF. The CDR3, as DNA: TGTGCCAGCTCCTATGGGACAGGGGCTGAAGCTTTCTTT.

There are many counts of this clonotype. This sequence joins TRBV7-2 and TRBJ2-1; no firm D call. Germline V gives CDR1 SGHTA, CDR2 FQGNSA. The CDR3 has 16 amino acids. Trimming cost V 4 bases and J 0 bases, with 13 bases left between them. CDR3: CASSSQGRSSYNEQFF. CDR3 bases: TGTGCCAGCAGCTCGCAAGGACGATCCTCCTACAATGAGCAGTTCTTC.

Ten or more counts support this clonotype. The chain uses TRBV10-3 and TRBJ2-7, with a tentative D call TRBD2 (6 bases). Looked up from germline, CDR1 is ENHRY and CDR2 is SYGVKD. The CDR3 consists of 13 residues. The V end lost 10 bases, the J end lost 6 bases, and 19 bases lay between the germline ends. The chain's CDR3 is CATKPDGGGEQYF. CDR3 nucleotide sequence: TGTGCCACCAAGCCAGACGGGGGAGGCGAGCAGTACTTC.

In DNA, the CDR3 is TGCAGTGCCCGAGTGGGATCAAGTTACAATGAGCAGTTCTTC. Protein: CSARVGSSYNEQFF. The V and J genes are TRBV20-1 and TRBJ2-1; unclear D gene. The V and J ends lost 6 bases and 4 bases respectively, with 16 bases between them. Germline loops: CDR1 DFQATT, CDR2 SNEGSKA (reference sequence). The CDR3 runs 14 residues.

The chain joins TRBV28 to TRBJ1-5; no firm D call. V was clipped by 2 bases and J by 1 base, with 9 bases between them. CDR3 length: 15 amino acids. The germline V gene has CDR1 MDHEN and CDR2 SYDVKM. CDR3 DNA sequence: TGTGCCAGCAGTTTAAGGGTACCAAGCAATCAGCCCCAGCATTTT. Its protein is CASSLRVPSNQPQHF.

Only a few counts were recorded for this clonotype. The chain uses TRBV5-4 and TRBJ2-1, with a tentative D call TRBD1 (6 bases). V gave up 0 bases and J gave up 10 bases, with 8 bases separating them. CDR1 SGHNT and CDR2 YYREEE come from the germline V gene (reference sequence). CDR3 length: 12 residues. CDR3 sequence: CASSLGGQEQFF. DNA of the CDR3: TGTGCCAGCAGCTTGGGGGGGCAAGAGCAGTTCTTC.

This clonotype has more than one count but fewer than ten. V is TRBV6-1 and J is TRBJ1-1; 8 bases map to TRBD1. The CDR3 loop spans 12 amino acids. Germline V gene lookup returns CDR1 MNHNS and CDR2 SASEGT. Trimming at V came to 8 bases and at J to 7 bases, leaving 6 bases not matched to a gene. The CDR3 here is CASWTGRVEAFF. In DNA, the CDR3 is TGTGCCAGCTGGACAGGGAGGGTTGAAGCTTTCTTT.

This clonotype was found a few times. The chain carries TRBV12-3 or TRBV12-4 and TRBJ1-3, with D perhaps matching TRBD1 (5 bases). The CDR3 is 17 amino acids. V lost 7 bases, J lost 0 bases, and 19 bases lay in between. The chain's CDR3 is CASIHRDGTGSGNTIYF. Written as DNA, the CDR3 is TGTGCCAGCATTCACCGAGACGGGACGGGCTCTGGAAACACCATATATTTT.

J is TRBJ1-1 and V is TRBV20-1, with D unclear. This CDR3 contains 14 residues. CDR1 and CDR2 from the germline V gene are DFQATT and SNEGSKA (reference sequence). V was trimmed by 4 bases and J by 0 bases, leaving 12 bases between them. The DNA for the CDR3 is TGCAGTGCTACCCCACAGAACTTGAACACTGAAGCTTTCTTT. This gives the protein CSATPQNLNTEAFF.

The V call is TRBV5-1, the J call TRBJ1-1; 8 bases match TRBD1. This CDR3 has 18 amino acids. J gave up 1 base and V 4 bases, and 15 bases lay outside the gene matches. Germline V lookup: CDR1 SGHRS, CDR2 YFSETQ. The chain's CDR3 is CASSPGQGKGRRNTEAFF. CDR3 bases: TGCGCCAGCAGCCCCGGACAGGGTAAGGGAAGAAGGAACACTGAAGCTTTCTTT.

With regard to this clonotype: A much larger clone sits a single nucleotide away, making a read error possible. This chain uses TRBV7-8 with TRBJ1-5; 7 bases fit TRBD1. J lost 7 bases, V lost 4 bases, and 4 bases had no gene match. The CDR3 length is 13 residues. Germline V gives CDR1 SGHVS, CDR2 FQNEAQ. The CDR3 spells CASSWDRLQPQHF. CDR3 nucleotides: TGTGCCAGCAGCTGGGACAGATTGCAGCCCCAGCATTTT.

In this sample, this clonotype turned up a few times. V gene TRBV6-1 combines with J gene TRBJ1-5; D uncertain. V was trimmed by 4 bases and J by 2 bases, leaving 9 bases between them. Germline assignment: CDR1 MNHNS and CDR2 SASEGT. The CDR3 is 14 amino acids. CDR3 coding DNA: TGTGCCAGCAGTGCTCTGGACGGCAATCAGCCCCAGCATTTT. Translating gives CASSALDGNQPQHF.

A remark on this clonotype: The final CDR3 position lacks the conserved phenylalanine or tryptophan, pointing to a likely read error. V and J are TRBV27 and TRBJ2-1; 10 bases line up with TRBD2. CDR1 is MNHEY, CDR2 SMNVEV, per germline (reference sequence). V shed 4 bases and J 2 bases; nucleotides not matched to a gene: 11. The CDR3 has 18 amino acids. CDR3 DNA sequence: TGTGCCAGCAGTTCCCCTGCCCTAGCGGGGGCCACCTACAATGAGCAGTTCTTA. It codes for CASSSPALAGATYNEQFL.

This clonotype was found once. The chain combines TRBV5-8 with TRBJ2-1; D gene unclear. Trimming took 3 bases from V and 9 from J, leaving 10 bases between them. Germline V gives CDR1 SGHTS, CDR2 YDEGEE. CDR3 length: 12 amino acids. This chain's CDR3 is CASSSGILEQFF. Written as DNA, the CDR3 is TGTGCCAGCAGCTCTGGGATTCTTGAGCAGTTCTTC.

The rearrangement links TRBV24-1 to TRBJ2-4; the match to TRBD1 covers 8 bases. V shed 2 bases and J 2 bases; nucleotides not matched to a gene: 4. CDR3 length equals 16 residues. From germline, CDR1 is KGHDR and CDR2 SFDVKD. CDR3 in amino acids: CATSDSGQGTKNIQYF. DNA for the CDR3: TGTGCCACCAGTGATTCCGGACAGGGAACCAAAAACATTCAGTACTTC.

Here the CDR3 reads CASSRRAQGLFISGANVLTF. The CDR3 DNA reads TGTGCCAGCAGCCGACGCGCACAGGGGCTCTTTATCTCTGGGGCCAACGTCCTGACTTTC. The gene calls are TRBV7-9 and TRBJ2-6; 7 bases align to TRBD1. The V and J ends lost 5 bases and 0 bases, in that order; junction bases with no gene match: 16. The germline CDR1 and CDR2 sequences are SEHNR and FQNEAQ (reference sequence). The CDR3 has 20 residues.

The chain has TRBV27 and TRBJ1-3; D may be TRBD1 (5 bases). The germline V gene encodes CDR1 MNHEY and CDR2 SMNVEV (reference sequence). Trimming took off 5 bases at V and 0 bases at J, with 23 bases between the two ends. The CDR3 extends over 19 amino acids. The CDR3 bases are TGTGCCAGCAGTCCCCGCTTCGGGACGCTGATTAACTCTGGAAACACCATATATTTT. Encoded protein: CASSPRFGTLINSGNTIYF.

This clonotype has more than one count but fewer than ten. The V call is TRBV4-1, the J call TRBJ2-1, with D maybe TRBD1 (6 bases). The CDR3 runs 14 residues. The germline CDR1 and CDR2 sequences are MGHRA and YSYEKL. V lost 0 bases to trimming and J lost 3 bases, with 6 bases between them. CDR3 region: CASSQEGGYNEQFF. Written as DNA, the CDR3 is TGCGCCAGCAGCCAAGAAGGGGGCTACAATGAGCAGTTCTTC.

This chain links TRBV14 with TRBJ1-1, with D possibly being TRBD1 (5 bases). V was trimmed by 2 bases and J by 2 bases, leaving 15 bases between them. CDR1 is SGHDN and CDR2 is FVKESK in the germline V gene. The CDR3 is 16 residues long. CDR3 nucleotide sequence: TGTGCCAGCAGCCAACTCGGGGGGACCGGCAACACTGAAGCTTTCTTT. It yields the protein CASSQLGGTGNTEAFF.

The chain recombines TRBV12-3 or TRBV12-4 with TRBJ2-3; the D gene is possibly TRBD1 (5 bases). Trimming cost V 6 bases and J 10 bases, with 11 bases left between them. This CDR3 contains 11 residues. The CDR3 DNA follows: TGTGCCAGCAGATACGTAGGGGCGCAGTATTTT. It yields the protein CASRYVGAQYF.

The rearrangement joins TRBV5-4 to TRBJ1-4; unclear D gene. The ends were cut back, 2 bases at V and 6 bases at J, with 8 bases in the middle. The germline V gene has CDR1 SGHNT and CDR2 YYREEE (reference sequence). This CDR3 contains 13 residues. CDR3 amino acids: CASSFGEDEKLFF. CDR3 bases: TGTGCCAGCAGCTTTGGGGAGGATGAAAAACTGTTTTTT.